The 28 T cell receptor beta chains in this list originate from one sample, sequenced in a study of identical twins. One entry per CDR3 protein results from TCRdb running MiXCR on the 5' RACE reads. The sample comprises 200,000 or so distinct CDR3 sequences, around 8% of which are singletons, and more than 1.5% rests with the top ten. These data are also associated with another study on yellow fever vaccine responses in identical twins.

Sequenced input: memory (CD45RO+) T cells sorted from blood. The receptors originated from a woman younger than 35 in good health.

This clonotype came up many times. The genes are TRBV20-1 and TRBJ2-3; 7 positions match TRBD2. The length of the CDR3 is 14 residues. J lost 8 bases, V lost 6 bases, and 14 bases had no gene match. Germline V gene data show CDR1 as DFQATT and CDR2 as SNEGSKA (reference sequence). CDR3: CSAYFSGPSPTQYF. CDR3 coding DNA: TGCAGTGCCTACTTTAGCGGGCCTTCACCTACGCAGTATTTT.

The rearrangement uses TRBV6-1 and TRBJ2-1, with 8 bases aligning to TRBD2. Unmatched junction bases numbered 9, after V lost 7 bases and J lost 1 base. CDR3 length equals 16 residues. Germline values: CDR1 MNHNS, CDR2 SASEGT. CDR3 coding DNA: TGTGCCAGCAAAAACGGGGGGGTAGGATCCTACAATGAGCAGTTCTTC. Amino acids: CASKNGGVGSYNEQFF.

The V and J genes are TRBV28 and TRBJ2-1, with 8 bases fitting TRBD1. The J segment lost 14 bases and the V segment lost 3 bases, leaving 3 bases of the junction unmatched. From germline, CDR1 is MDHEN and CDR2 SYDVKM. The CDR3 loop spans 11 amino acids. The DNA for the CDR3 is TGTGCCAGCAGTTTCCCGGACAGGGAGTTCTTC. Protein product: CASSFPDREFF.

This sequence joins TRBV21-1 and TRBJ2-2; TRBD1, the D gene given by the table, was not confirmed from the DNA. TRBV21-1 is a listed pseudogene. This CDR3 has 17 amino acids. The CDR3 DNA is TGTGCCAGCAGCAAACCTGATTGGGACAGGGAAACCGGGGAGCTGTTTTTT. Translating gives CASSKPDWDRETGELFF.

The CDR3 DNA sequence: TGTGCCAGGGGCTTGGGGCCGCTCTACGAGCAGTACTTC. It yields the protein CARGLGPLYEQYF. The chain joins TRBV5-6 to TRBJ2-7; D is possibly TRBD1 (5 bases). The germline V gene has CDR1 SGHDT and CDR2 YYEEEE. V lost 8 bases, J lost 3 bases, and 15 bases lay in between. The CDR3 consists of 13 residues.

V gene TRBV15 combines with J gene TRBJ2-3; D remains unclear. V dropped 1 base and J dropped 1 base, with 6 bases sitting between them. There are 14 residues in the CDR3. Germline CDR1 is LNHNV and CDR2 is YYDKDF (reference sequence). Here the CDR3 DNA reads TGTGCCACCAGCAGAGGACATGGCACAGATACGCAGTATTTT. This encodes CATSRGHGTDTQYF.

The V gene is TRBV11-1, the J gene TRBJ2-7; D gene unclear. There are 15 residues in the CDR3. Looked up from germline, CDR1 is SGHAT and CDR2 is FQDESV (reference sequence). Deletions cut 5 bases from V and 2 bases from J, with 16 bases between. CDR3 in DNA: TGTGCCAGCAGCCCCCGGTCACACCACCCCTACGAGCAGTACTTC. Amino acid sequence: CASSPRSHHPYEQYF.

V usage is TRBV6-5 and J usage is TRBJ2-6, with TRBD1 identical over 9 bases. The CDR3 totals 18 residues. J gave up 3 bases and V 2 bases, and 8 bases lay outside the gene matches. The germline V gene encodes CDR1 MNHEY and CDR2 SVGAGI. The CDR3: CASSYEGQGGGGANVLTF. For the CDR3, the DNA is TGTGCCAGCAGTTACGAGGGACAGGGAGGAGGTGGGGCCAACGTCCTGACTTTC.

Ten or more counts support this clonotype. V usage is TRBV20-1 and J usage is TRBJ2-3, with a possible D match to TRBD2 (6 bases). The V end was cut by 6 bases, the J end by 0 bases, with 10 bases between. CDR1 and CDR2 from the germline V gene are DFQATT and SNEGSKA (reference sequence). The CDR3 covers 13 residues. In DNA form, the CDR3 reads TGCAGTGCGGAGGAGGGAAGCACAGATACGCAGTATTTT. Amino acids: CSAEEGSTDTQYF.

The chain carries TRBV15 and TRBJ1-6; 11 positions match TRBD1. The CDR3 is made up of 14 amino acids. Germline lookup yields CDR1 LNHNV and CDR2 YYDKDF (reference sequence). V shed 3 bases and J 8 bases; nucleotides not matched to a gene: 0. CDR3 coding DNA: TGTGCCACCAGCAGGGGACAGGGGGATTCACCCCTCCACTTT. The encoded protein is CATSRGQGDSPLHF. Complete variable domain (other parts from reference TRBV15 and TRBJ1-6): DAMVIQNPRYQVTQFGKPVTLSCSQTLNHNVMYWYQQKSSQAPKLLFHYYDKDFNNEADTPDNFQSRRPNTSFCFLDIRSPGLGDTAMYLCATSRGQGDSPLHFGNGTRLTVT.

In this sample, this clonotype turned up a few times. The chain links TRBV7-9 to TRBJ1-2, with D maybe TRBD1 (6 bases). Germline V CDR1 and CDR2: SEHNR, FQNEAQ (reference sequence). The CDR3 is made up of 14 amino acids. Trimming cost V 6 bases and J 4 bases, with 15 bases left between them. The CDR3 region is CASSKNNRVYGYTF. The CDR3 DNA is TGTGCCAGCAGTAAAAACAACAGGGTCTATGGCTACACCTTC.

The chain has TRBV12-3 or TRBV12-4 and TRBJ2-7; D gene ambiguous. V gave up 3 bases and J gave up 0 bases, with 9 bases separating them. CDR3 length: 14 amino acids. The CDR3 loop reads CASSFGESSYEQYF. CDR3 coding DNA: TGTGCCAGCAGTTTTGGCGAAAGCTCCTACGAGCAGTACTTC.

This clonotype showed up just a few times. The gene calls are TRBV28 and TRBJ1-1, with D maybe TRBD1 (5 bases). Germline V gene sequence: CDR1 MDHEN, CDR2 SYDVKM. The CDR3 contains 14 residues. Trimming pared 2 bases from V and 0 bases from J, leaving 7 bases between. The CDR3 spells CASSLRGVNTEAFF. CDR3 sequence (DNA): TGTGCCAGCAGTTTAAGGGGAGTGAACACTGAAGCTTTCTTT. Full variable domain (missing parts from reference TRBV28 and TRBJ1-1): DVKVTQSSRYLVKRTGEKVFLECVQDMDHENMFWYRQDPGLGLRLIYFSYDVKMKEKGDIPEGYSVSREKKERFSLILESASTNQTSMYLCASSLRGVNTEAFFGQGTRLTVV.

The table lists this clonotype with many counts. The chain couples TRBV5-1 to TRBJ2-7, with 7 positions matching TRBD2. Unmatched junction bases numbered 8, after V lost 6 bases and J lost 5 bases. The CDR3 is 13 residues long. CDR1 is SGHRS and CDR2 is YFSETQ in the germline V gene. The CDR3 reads CASKTSNWNEQYF. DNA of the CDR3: TGCGCCAGCAAGACTAGCAATTGGAACGAGCAGTACTTC. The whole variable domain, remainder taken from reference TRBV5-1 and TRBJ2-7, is KAGVTQTPRYLIKTRGQQVTLSCSPISGHRSVSWYQQTPGQGLQFLFEYFSETQRNKGNFPGRFSGRQFSNSRSEMNVSTLELGDSALYLCASKTSNWNEQYFGPGTRLTVT.

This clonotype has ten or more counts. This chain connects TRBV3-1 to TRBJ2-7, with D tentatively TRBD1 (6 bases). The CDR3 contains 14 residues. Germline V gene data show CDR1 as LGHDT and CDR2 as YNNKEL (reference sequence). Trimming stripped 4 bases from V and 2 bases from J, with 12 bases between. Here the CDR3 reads CASSRGRFPYEQYF. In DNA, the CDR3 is TGTGCCAGCAGCCGGGGGCGGTTTCCCTACGAGCAGTACTTC.

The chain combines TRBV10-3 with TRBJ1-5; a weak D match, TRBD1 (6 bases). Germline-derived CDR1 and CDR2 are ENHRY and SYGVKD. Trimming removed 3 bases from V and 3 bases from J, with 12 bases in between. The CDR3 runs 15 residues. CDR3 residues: CAISEETGYNQPQHF. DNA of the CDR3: TGTGCCATCAGTGAAGAGACAGGTTACAATCAGCCCCAGCATTTT.

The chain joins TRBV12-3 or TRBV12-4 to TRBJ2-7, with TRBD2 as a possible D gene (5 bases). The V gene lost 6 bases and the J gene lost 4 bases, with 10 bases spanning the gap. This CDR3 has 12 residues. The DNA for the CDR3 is TGTGCCAGCAGCTTCGGGAAATACGAGCAGTACTTC. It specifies CASSFGKYEQYF.

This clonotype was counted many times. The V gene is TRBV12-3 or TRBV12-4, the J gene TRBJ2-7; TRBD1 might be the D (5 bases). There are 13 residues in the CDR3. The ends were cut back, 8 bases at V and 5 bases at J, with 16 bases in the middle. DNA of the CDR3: TGTGCCAGCCTACTCAATAAGGGGAACGAGCAGTACTTC. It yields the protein CASLLNKGNEQYF.

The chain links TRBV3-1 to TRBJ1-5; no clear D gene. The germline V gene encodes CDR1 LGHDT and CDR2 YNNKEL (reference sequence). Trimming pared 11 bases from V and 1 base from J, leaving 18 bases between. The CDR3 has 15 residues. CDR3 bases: TGTGCCTCCTGCCAAGATGGGAGCAGCAATCAGCCCCAGCATTTT. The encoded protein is CASCQDGSSNQPQHF.

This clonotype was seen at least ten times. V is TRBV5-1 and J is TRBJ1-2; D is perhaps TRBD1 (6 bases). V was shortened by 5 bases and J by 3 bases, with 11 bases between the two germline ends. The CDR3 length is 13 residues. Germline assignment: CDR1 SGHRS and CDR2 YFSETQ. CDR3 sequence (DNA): TGCGCCAGCAGTCTACGGACAGACTATGGCTACACCTTC. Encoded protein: CASSLRTDYGYTF.

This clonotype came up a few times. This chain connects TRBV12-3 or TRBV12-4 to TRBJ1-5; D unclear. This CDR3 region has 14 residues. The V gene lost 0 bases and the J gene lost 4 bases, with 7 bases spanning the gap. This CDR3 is CASSLASENQPQHF. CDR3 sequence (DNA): TGTGCCAGCAGTTTAGCATCGGAAAATCAGCCCCAGCATTTT.

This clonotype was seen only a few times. CDR3 in DNA: TGCAGTGCTAGAGACAGCGGGAGGGCCCCAGATACGCAGTATTTT. It codes for CSARDSGRAPDTQYF. The J gene is TRBJ2-3, the V gene TRBV20-1, with 10 bases identical to TRBD2. The CDR3 consists of 15 residues. Germline V gene lookup returns CDR1 DFQATT and CDR2 SNEGSKA (reference sequence). The J segment lost 4 bases and the V segment lost 0 bases, leaving 4 bases of the junction unmatched.

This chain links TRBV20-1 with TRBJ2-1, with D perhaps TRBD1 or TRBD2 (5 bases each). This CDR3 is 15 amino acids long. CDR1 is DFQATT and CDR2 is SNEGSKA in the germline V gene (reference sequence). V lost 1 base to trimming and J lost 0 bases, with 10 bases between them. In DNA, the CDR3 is TGCAGTGCTAGAGTCGGGGCCGCCTCCTACAATGAGCAGTTCTTC. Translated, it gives CSARVGAASYNEQFF.

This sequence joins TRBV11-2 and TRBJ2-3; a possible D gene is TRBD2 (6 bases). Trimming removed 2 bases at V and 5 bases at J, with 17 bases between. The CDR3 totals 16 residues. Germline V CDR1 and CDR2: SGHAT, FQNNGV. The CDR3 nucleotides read TGTGCCAGCAGCTTATCCTCCTCAAGGCGGGGAGATACGCAGTATTTT. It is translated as CASSLSSSRRGDTQYF.

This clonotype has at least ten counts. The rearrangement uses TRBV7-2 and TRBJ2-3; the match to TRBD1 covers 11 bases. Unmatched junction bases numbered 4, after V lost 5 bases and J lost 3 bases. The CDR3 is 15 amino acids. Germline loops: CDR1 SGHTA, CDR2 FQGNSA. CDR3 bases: TGTGCCAGCAGCCGCCGGGACAGGGGGACAGATACGCAGTATTTT. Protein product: CASSRRDRGTDTQYF.

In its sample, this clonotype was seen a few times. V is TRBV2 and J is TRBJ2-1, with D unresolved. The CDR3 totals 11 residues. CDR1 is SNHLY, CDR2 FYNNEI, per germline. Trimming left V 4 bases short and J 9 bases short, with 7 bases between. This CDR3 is CASSAGFEQFF. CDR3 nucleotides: TGTGCCAGCAGTGCAGGATTTGAGCAGTTCTTC.

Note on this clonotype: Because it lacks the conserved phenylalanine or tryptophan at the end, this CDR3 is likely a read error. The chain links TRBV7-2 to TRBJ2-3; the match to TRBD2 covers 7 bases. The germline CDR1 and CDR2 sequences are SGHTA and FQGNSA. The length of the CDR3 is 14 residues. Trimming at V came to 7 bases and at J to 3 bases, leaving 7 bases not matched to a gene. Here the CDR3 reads CASTSGSRTDTQYC. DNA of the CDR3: TGTGCCAGCACTAGCGGAAGCAGGACAGATACGCAGTATTGT.

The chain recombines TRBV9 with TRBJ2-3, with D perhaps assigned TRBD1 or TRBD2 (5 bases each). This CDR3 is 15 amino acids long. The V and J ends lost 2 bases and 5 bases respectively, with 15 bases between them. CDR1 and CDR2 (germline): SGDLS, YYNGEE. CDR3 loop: CASSVRGVGLDTQYF. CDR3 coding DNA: TGTGCCAGCAGCGTGAGGGGTGTAGGTCTAGATACGCAGTATTTT.